These 22 T cell receptor beta chains originate from one sample sequenced in a study of cytotoxic CD8 clonotypes in ibrutinib-treated CLL. Clones were sequenced by immunoSEQ multiplex PCR, and TCRdb holds only the in-frame ones, with some missing. The table includes 200,000 to 250,000 clones, just under 80% detected once. The source was PBMCs, collected after 12 months of ibrutinib treatment. Every receptor here comes from a human donor with chronic lymphocytic leukemia.

V and J are TRBV20-1 and TRBJ2-3, with D hard to call. Germline lookup yields CDR1 DFQATT and CDR2 SNEGSKA (reference sequence). V was pared by 6 bases and J by 6 bases, with 10 bases between. CDR3 size: 11 residues. The CDR3 reads CSARRSDTQYF. For the CDR3, the DNA is TGCAGTGCACGGCGGTCGGATACGCAGTATTTT.

This chain uses TRBV28 with TRBJ1-1, with unresolved D. There are 13 residues in the CDR3. Between the trimmed V and J ends, which lost 3 bases and 6 bases, there was a span of 11 bases. The V gene's germline CDR1 is MDHEN and CDR2 SYDVKM. The CDR3 loop is CASSFGPYAEAFF. CDR3 DNA sequence: TGTGCCAGCAGTTTTGGCCCCTACGCTGAAGCTTTCTTT.

The chain has TRBV28 and TRBJ2-5; D gene ambiguous. V was cut by 2 bases and J by 2 bases, with 3 bases left in between. Per the germline V gene, CDR1 is MDHEN and CDR2 is SYDVKM. This CDR3 has 12 amino acids. CDR3 nucleotides: TGTGCCAGCAGTTTAGGTCAAGAGACCCAGTACTTC. Its protein product is CASSLGQETQYF. Together with reference TRBV28 and TRBJ2-5, the CDR3 gives the full variable domain: DVKVTQSSRYLVKRTGEKVFLECVQDMDHENMFWYRQDPGLGLRLIYFSYDVKMKEKGDIPEGYSVSREKKERFSLILESASTNQTSMYLCASSLGQETQYFGPGTRLLVL.

The chain combines TRBV15 with TRBJ1-1, with D possibly TRBD1 on 5 matching bases. CDR1 LNHNV and CDR2 YYDKDF come from the germline V gene (reference sequence). With 3 bases removed from V and 0 bases from J, the gap between germline ends came to 8 bases. The CDR3 is 14 amino acids. CDR3 nucleotides: TGTGCCACCAGCAGTCTACAGGTGAACACTGAAGCTTTCTTT. As protein: CATSSLQVNTEAFF.

This clone was observed a few times. The chain joins TRBV10-2 to TRBJ2-3, with TRBD2 identical over 10 bases. Germline V lookup: CDR1 WSHSY, CDR2 SAAADI. Trimming at V came to 6 bases and at J to 4 bases, leaving 4 bases not matched to a gene. The CDR3 is made up of 14 amino acids. The CDR3 DNA sequence: TGCGCCAGCAGAACTAGCGGGACGCCAGATACGCAGTATTTT. Its protein is CASRTSGTPDTQYF.

This chain joins TRBV27 and TRBJ1-4, with D perhaps matching TRBD1 (5 bases). The CDR3 totals 16 residues. Trimming shortened V by 2 bases and J by 4 bases, and 14 bases separated the two germline ends. The germline V gene encodes CDR1 MNHEY and CDR2 SMNVEV (reference sequence). CDR3 DNA: TGTGCCAGCAGTTTAAGGGGAGGGAAACTTAATGAAAAACTGTTTTTT. Translation: CASSLRGGKLNEKLFF.

CDR3 loop: CASSLWGNRVYTF. CDR3 coding DNA: TGTGCCAGCAGCTTGTGGGGGAACCGCGTCTACACCTTC. The rearrangement joins TRBV5-6 to TRBJ1-2; D may be TRBD1 (5 bases). The ends were cut back, 1 base at V and 10 bases at J, with 14 bases in the middle. There are 13 residues in the CDR3. Looked up from germline, CDR1 is SGHDT and CDR2 is YYEEEE. The variable domain in full, completed from reference TRBV5-6 and TRBJ1-2, reads DAGVTQSPTHLIKTRGQQVTLRCSPKSGHDTVSWYQQALGQGPQFIFQYYEEEERQRGNFPDRFSGHQFPNYSSELNVNALLLGDSALYLCASSLWGNRVYTFGSGTRLTVV.

This chain connects TRBV2 to TRBJ1-2, with D perhaps matching TRBD1 (6 bases). Germline V gene data show CDR1 as SNHLY and CDR2 as FYNNEI. The CDR3 loop spans 13 amino acids. Trimming stripped 5 bases from V and 8 bases from J, with 15 bases between. This CDR3 reads CASSPQGMGGYTF. As DNA, the CDR3 is TGTGCCAGCAGTCCACAGGGTATGGGCGGCTACACCTTC.

The chain links TRBV9 to TRBJ2-2; D is perhaps TRBD1 or TRBD2 (5 bases each). Trimming cost V 3 bases and J 6 bases, with 12 bases left between them. This CDR3 contains 14 residues. Germline loops: CDR1 SGDLS, CDR2 YYNGEE. The CDR3 DNA sequence: TGTGCCAGCAGCGGGGGGAGATCCCCCGGGGAGCTGTTTTTT. Translating gives CASSGGRSPGELFF.

The rearrangement uses TRBV5-1 and TRBJ2-2; perhaps D is TRBD1 or TRBD2 (5 bases each). V was trimmed by 5 bases and J by 12 bases, leaving 23 bases between them. The germline gives CDR1 SGHRS, CDR2 YFSETQ. The CDR3 runs 15 residues. The CDR3 is CASSHGAQGASKLFF. CDR3 bases: TGCGCCAGCAGTCATGGGGCGCAGGGAGCGTCCAAGCTGTTTTTT.

This chain links TRBV7-9 with TRBJ1-4, with a weak D call TRBD1 (6 bases). Looked up from germline, CDR1 is SEHNR and CDR2 is FQNEAQ (reference sequence). V was pared by 5 bases and J by 5 bases, with 15 bases between. The CDR3 totals 15 residues. The DNA of the CDR3 is TGTGCCAGCAGCGGAGGGACAACGGCCAATGAAAAACTGTTTTTT. It translates to CASSGGTTANEKLFF.

This clone was seen only once. The J gene is TRBJ2-1, the V gene TRBV2, with a weak D call TRBD2 (6 bases). The germline V gene encodes CDR1 SNHLY and CDR2 FYNNEI. Trimming shortened V by 6 bases and J by 14 bases, and 20 bases separated the two germline ends. This CDR3 is 13 amino acids long. This chain's CDR3 is CASSGILTGEEFF. The CDR3 coding sequence is TGTGCCAGCAGCGGGATTCTAACGGGGGAGGAGTTCTTC.

The chain couples TRBV9 to TRBJ2-7, with 9 nucleotides matching TRBD1. V was pared by 4 bases and J by 2 bases, with 7 bases of the junction left unmatched. The germline CDR1 and CDR2 sequences are SGDLS and YYNGEE. The CDR3 spans 15 residues. The CDR3 is CASSPLGQGTYEQYF. The DNA for the CDR3 is TGTGCCAGCAGCCCCCTTGGACAGGGGACCTACGAGCAGTACTTC.

The chain is built from TRBV4-1 and TRBJ2-2; D possibly corresponds to TRBD2 (6 bases). The CDR3 has 14 amino acids. The germline CDR1 and CDR2 sequences are MGHRA and YSYEKL. With 1 base removed from V and 8 bases from J, the gap between germline ends came to 11 bases. In DNA, the CDR3 is TGCGCCAGCAGCCAAGGACTTCTAGCGGGGGAGCTGTTTTTT. Encoded protein: CASSQGLLAGELFF.

The gene calls are TRBV29-1 and TRBJ1-1; D gene unclear. Germline-derived CDR1 and CDR2 are SQVTM and ANQGSEA. The CDR3 extends over 13 amino acids. The V gene lost 2 bases and the J gene lost 3 bases, with 10 bases spanning the gap. CDR3: CSVERTDYTEAFF. DNA for the CDR3: TGCAGCGTTGAACGTACAGATTACACTGAAGCTTTCTTT. The whole variable domain, filled in from reference TRBV29-1 and TRBJ1-1, reads SAVISQKPSRDICQRGTSLTIQCQVDSQVTMMFWYRQQPGQSLTLIATANQGSEATYESGFVIDKFPISRPNLTFSTLTVSNMSPEDSSIYLCSVERTDYTEAFFGQGTRLTVV.

The chain joins TRBV19 to TRBJ2-2; tentatively, D is TRBD1 (5 bases). Germline V gene sequence: CDR1 LNHDA, CDR2 SQIVND (reference sequence). The CDR3 loop spans 15 amino acids. V gave up 4 bases and J gave up 9 bases, with 18 bases separating them. In DNA, the CDR3 is TGTGCCAGTAGTACTCCAGGGTCTTACCCCCGGGAGCTGTTTTTT. It encodes CASSTPGSYPRELFF.

V gene TRBV28 combines with J gene TRBJ1-1, with TRBD1 as a possible D gene (5 bases). Germline V gene lookup returns CDR1 MDHEN and CDR2 SYDVKM. V was clipped by 8 bases and J by 2 bases, with 18 bases between them. This CDR3 is 15 amino acids long. In DNA, the CDR3 is TGTGCCAGCCTTGTCCCAGGGCAGGCAAACACTGAAGCTTTCTTT. Its translation is CASLVPGQANTEAFF.

This chain connects TRBV5-4 to TRBJ2-7, with D perhaps TRBD2 (6 bases). CDR3 length equals 14 residues. Germline CDR1 SGHNT, CDR2 YYREEE (reference sequence). V was shortened by 7 bases and J by 1 base, with 15 bases between the two germline ends. The DNA of the CDR3 is TGTGCCAGCGGTGCGGGGTCAACATCCTACGAGCAGTACTTC. Amino acids: CASGAGSTSYEQYF.

The chain joins TRBV2 to TRBJ1-3; no firm D call. Germline lookup yields CDR1 SNHLY and CDR2 FYNNEI. Trimming took off 10 bases at V and 4 bases at J, with 8 bases between the two ends. This CDR3 is 11 amino acids long. The CDR3 coding sequence is TGTGCCACCGCCCGAGGAAACACCATATATTTT. Translated: CATARGNTIYF.

The chain is built from TRBV7-9 and TRBJ2-7; 13 bases line up with TRBD2. The junction had 3 bases not matched to a gene; V was cut back by 4 bases and J by 3 bases. CDR1 and CDR2 from the germline V gene are SEHNR and FQNEAQ (reference sequence). The CDR3 covers 15 residues. The CDR3, as DNA: TGTGCCAGCAGCTCCACTAGCGGGAGGGTCTACGAGCAGTACTTC. Its protein product is CASSSTSGRVYEQYF.

This clone was seen once. V gene TRBV7-9 combines with J gene TRBJ2-1; D possibly corresponds to TRBD1 (6 bases). The CDR3 length is 15 residues. Germline V lookup: CDR1 SEHNR, CDR2 FQNEAQ (reference sequence). V lost 6 bases, J lost 4 bases, and 16 bases lay in between. The CDR3 DNA sequence: TGTGCCAGCAGTCAAACAGGGTCCCAATACAATGAGCAGTTCTTC. Protein product: CASSQTGSQYNEQFF. The whole variable domain, remainder taken from reference TRBV7-9 and TRBJ2-1, is DTGVSQNPRHKITKRGQNVTFRCDPISEHNRLYWYRQTLGQGPEFLTYFQNEAQLEKSRLLSDRFSAERPKGSFSTLEIQRTEQGDSAMYLCASSQTGSQYNEQFFGPGTRLTVL.

CDR3 sequence (DNA): TGTGCCAGCAGCCCGGGAGGGATTGGGGGCAATCAGCCCCAGCATTTT. Residues: CASSPGGIGGNQPQHF. The rearrangement links TRBV7-6 to TRBJ1-5; D is unresolved. The germline V gene has CDR1 SGHVS and CDR2 FNYEAQ. This CDR3 is 16 amino acids long. Trimming left V 5 bases short and J 2 bases short, with 16 bases between.